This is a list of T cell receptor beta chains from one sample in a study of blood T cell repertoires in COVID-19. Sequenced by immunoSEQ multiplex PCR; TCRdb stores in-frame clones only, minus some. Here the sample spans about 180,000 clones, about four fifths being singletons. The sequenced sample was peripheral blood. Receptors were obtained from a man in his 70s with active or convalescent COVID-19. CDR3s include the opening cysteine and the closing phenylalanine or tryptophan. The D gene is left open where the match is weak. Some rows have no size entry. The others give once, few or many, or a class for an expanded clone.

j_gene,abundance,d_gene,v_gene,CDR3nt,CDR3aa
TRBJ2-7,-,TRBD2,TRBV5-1,TGCGCCAGCAGCCTCGGGACTAGGGCCTACGAGCAGTACTTC,CASSLGTRAYEQYF
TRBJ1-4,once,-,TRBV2,TGTGCCTCTAATGGAGGGGTAGAGGAAAAACTGTTTTTT,CASNGGVEEKLFF
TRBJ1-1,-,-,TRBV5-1,TGCGCCAGCAGTAATGGAAACAGCCTGAACACTGAAGCTTTCTTT,CASSNGNSLNTEAFF
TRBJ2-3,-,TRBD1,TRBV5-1,TGCGCCAGCAGCTTGGATAGGACAGGGGCCACAGATACGCAGTATTTT,CASSLDRTGATDTQYF
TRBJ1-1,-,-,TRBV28,TGTGCCAGCAGTTTTCTCACTGAAGCTTTCTTT,CASSFLTEAFF
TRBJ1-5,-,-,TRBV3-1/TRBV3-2,TGTGCCAGCAGCCAGACAATCTATAGCAATCAGCCCCAGCATTTT,CASSQTIYSNQPQHF
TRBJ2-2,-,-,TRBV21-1,TGTGCCAGCAGCAACCCAAAGGGGGCAAGGAACACCGGGGAGCTGTTTTTT,CASSNPKGARNTGELFF
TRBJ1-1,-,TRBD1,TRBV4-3,TGCGCCAGCAGCCAAGAAGGGACAGGGGGAGAAGCTTTCTTT,CASSQEGTGGEAFF
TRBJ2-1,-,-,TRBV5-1,TGCGCCAGCAGCCCTGAGCGGAACTCCTACAATGAGCAGTTCTTC,CASSPERNSYNEQFF
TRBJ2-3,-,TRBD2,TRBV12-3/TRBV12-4,TGTGCCAGCCGGGAGGTAGATACGCAGTATTTT,CASREVDTQYF
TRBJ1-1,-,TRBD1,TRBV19,TGTGCCAGTAGTTTAAGACAGGGATCGGCTGAAGCTTTCTTT,CASSLRQGSAEAFF
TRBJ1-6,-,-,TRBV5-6,TGTGCCAGCAGCTTGGGTAGCTCCTATAATTCACCCCTCCACTTT,CASSLGSSYNSPLHF
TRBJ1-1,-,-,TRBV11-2,TGTGCCAGCAGCCCGGGAGGGGGGAAAGCTTTCTTT,CASSPGGGKAFF
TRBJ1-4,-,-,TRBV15,TGTGCCACCAGCCCTAGAGGGGGGGGACATGAAAAACTGTTTTTT,CATSPRGGGHEKLFF
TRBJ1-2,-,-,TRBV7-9,TGTGCCAGCAGCCCCCAGGGCGGATGGGGCGGCTACACCTTC,CASSPQGGWGGYTF
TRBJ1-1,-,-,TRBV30,TGTGCCTGGATAAGGGGAGGAGGTGAAGCTTTCTTT,CAWIRGGGEAFF
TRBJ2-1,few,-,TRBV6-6,TGTGCCAGCAGTTATTCGACACCTGCCTACAATGAGCAGTTCTTC,CASSYSTPAYNEQFF
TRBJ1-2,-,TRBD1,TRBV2,TGTGCCAGCAGTGTGTTAGGGACAGGCAAAGGCTACACCTTC,CASSVLGTGKGYTF
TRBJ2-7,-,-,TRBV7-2,TGTGCCAGCAGCTCCGGGACACCCTACGAGCAGTACTTC,CASSSGTPYEQYF